This is a list of T cell receptor beta chains from one sample in a study of T cell responses to AZD1222 COVID-19 vaccine. Using immunoSEQ multiplex PCR, the repertoire was profiled, and TCRdb retains in-frame clones only, with some absent. In all, the sample yields more than 110,000 clones. The sample consisted of peripheral blood. The receptors come from an adult in good health. The CDR3 runs from the conserved cysteine through the conserved F or W. Fields, in order: CDR3 length, D gene, V gene, J gene, CDR3 DNA, CDR3 protein. The D gene is left open where the match is weak.

len: 18; d_gene: NA; v_gene: TRBV2; j_gene: TRBJ1-6; CDR3nt: TGTGCCAGCAGTGTGGTGCGTAGCGCGGGGGCCTGGAATTCACCCCTCCACTTT; CDR3aa: CASSVVRSAGAWNSPLHF
len: 13; d_gene: NA; v_gene: TRBV19; j_gene: TRBJ2-1; CDR3nt: TGTGCCAGTAGTATAGGGGGGGTAAGTGAGCAGTTCTTC; CDR3aa: CASSIGGVSEQFF
len: 15; d_gene: NA; v_gene: TRBV6-5; j_gene: TRBJ1-2; CDR3nt: TGTGCCAGCACCGACCTCGGGGGCGCCTACTATGGCTACACCTTC; CDR3aa: CASTDLGGAYYGYTF
len: 18; d_gene: NA; v_gene: TRBV28; j_gene: TRBJ1-4; CDR3nt: TGTGCCAGCAGTTTAACTTTCTTGGCGGGCCCCGCGGGTGAAAAACTGTTTTTT; CDR3aa: CASSLTFLAGPAGEKLFF
len: 13; d_gene: NA; v_gene: TRBV3-1/TRBV3-2; j_gene: TRBJ1-6; CDR3nt: TGTGCCAGCAGCCGTTATTCAGATTCACCCCTCCACTTT; CDR3aa: CASSRYSDSPLHF
len: 17; d_gene: TRBD1; v_gene: TRBV7-2; j_gene: TRBJ1-5; CDR3nt: TGTGCCAGCAGCTTCTCGGCGGGACAGGGGAGAGATCAGCCCCAGCATTTT; CDR3aa: CASSFSAGQGRDQPQHF
len: 13; d_gene: NA; v_gene: TRBV27; j_gene: TRBJ1-1; CDR3nt: TGTGCCAGCAGTTTAGGGGGACCAAGGGAAGCTTTCTTT; CDR3aa: CASSLGGPREAFF
len: 14; d_gene: NA; v_gene: TRBV27; j_gene: TRBJ2-7; CDR3nt: TGTGCCAGCAGCGAAATCACGTCCTCCTACGAGCAGTACTTC; CDR3aa: CASSEITSSYEQYF
len: 12; d_gene: NA; v_gene: TRBV2; j_gene: TRBJ1-3; CDR3nt: TGTGCCAGCAGTGTAGAAGGAAACACCATATATTTT; CDR3aa: CASSVEGNTIYF
len: 15; d_gene: NA; v_gene: TRBV3-1/TRBV3-2; j_gene: TRBJ1-1; CDR3nt: TGTGCCAGCACCCCCTTCGACGGAGGTAACACTGAAGCTTTCTTT; CDR3aa: CASTPFDGGNTEAFF
len: 16; d_gene: NA; v_gene: TRBV6-6; j_gene: TRBJ2-6; CDR3nt: TGTGCCAGCAGTTACTCGAAGCAGACTGGGGCCAACGTCCTGACTTTC; CDR3aa: CASSYSKQTGANVLTF
len: 13; d_gene: TRBD2; v_gene: TRBV4-3; j_gene: TRBJ2-3; CDR3nt: TGCGCCAGCAGCAGGGCGGGGGAGGATACGCAGTATTTT; CDR3aa: CASSRAGEDTQYF
len: 16; d_gene: TRBD2; v_gene: TRBV19; j_gene: TRBJ2-2; CDR3nt: TGTGCCAGTTCGACTAGCGGGGGGTTGAACACCGGGGAGCTGTTTTTT; CDR3aa: CASSTSGGLNTGELFF
len: 13; d_gene: NA; v_gene: TRBV11-3; j_gene: TRBJ1-1; CDR3nt: TGTGCCAGCAGCTTAGAGGGCGACACTGAAGCTTTCTTT; CDR3aa: CASSLEGDTEAFF
len: 13; d_gene: NA; v_gene: TRBV5-1; j_gene: TRBJ1-6; CDR3nt: TGCGCCAGCAGCCCGAACCAGGGGATTCCCCTCCACTTT; CDR3aa: CASSPNQGIPLHF
len: 18; d_gene: TRBD1; v_gene: TRBV12-5; j_gene: TRBJ2-2; CDR3nt: TGTGCTAGTGGTTTGGTCCAAGCGACAGGGAGAAGGACCGGGGAGCTGTTTTTT; CDR3aa: CASGLVQATGRRTGELFF
len: 14; d_gene: NA; v_gene: TRBV6-5; j_gene: TRBJ1-6; CDR3nt: TGTGCCAGCACCGGAGGCTTCTATAATTCACCCCTCCACTTT; CDR3aa: CASTGGFYNSPLHF
len: 15; d_gene: NA; v_gene: TRBV19; j_gene: TRBJ1-3; CDR3nt: TGTGCCAGTAGGGGAACCCCAAACTCTGGAAACACCATATATTTT; CDR3aa: CASRGTPNSGNTIYF
len: 15; d_gene: NA; v_gene: TRBV5-1; j_gene: TRBJ1-4; CDR3nt: TGCGCCAGCAGCCCAAGGGGGGTTATGAGTGAAAAACTGTTTTTT; CDR3aa: CASSPRGVMSEKLFF
len: 14; d_gene: TRBD1; v_gene: TRBV28; j_gene: TRBJ1-2; CDR3nt: TGTGCCAGCAGTTCGACAGGGGTATCTTATGGCTACACCTTC; CDR3aa: CASSSTGVSYGYTF
len: 13; d_gene: NA; v_gene: TRBV7-3; j_gene: TRBJ2-3; CDR3nt: TGTGCCAGCAGCTGGGGCGGAACAGATACGCAGTATTTT; CDR3aa: CASSWGGTDTQYF
len: 13; d_gene: NA; v_gene: TRBV30; j_gene: TRBJ1-1; CDR3nt: TGTGCCTGGACTTTGGGGGGTGCCGGTGAAGCTTTCTTT; CDR3aa: CAWTLGGAGEAFF
len: 14; d_gene: TRBD1; v_gene: TRBV25-1; j_gene: TRBJ1-1; CDR3nt: TGTGCCAGCAGTGCGCGGACAGGGGGCACTGAAGCTTTCTTT; CDR3aa: CASSARTGGTEAFF
len: 13; d_gene: NA; v_gene: TRBV5-8; j_gene: TRBJ2-1; CDR3nt: TGTGCCAGCAGCTTGCGAGGGTCCCTGCAGCAGTTCTTC; CDR3aa: CASSLRGSLQQFF
len: 19; d_gene: NA; v_gene: TRBV18; j_gene: TRBJ1-6; CDR3nt: TGTGCCAGCTCACCTTCACAGTTAGAATTAAGCTTGTATAATTCACCCCTCCACTTT; CDR3aa: CASSPSQLELSLYNSPLHF
len: 18; d_gene: TRBD1; v_gene: TRBV11-2; j_gene: TRBJ2-1; CDR3nt: TGTGCCAGCAGCTCGAAATTAACCGGGACAGGGGGATCTGATGAGCAGTTCTTC; CDR3aa: CASSSKLTGTGGSDEQFF
len: 13; d_gene: NA; v_gene: TRBV29-1; j_gene: TRBJ2-1; CDR3nt: TGCAGCCTGACAGCCTTAGCCTACAATGAGCAGTTCTTC; CDR3aa: CSLTALAYNEQFF
len: 14; d_gene: NA; v_gene: TRBV13; j_gene: TRBJ2-7; CDR3nt: TGTGCCAGCAGCGAGGACCGCAGAGCCTACGAGCAGTACTTC; CDR3aa: CASSEDRRAYEQYF
len: 14; d_gene: TRBD1; v_gene: TRBV19; j_gene: TRBJ1-6; CDR3nt: TGTGCTACTATGGCAGGGGGTTATAATTCACCCCTCCACTTT; CDR3aa: CATMAGGYNSPLHF
len: 13; d_gene: NA; v_gene: TRBV12-3/TRBV12-4; j_gene: TRBJ1-4; CDR3nt: TGTGCCAGCAGTTTAGATGCTAATGAAAAACTGTTTTTT; CDR3aa: CASSLDANEKLFF
len: 16; d_gene: TRBD1; v_gene: TRBV7-6; j_gene: TRBJ1-3; CDR3nt: TGTGCCAGCAGCTTAGCACCGGGACAGGGTGGAAACACCATATATTTT; CDR3aa: CASSLAPGQGGNTIYF
len: 16; d_gene: TRBD1; v_gene: TRBV5-1; j_gene: TRBJ1-6; CDR3nt: TGCGCCAGCAGCTTGACCACCGGGACAGGGAATTCACCCCTCCACTTT; CDR3aa: CASSLTTGTGNSPLHF
len: 14; d_gene: NA; v_gene: TRBV7-2; j_gene: TRBJ2-5; CDR3nt: TGTGCCAGCAGCTACGGACAGATTGAAGAGACCCAGTACTTC; CDR3aa: CASSYGQIEETQYF
len: 14; d_gene: NA; v_gene: TRBV4-2; j_gene: TRBJ1-6; CDR3nt: TGTGCCAGCAGCCAAGATCCCGTTAATTCACCCCTCCACTTT; CDR3aa: CASSQDPVNSPLHF
len: 16; d_gene: NA; v_gene: TRBV4-3; j_gene: TRBJ1-5; CDR3nt: TGCGCCAGCAGCCAAGATCTCGGGGGGAGCAATCAGCCCCAGCATTTT; CDR3aa: CASSQDLGGSNQPQHF
len: 17; d_gene: TRBD1; v_gene: TRBV7-2; j_gene: TRBJ2-3; CDR3nt: TGTGCCAGCAGCTCAGGGGGCTACCAGACGGTTGCAGATACGCAGTATTTT; CDR3aa: CASSSGGYQTVADTQYF
len: 16; d_gene: TRBD1; v_gene: TRBV3-1/TRBV3-2; j_gene: TRBJ2-7; CDR3nt: TGTGCCAGCAGCCCCTGGGACAGGGAGGAATCTGGCGAGCAGTACTTC; CDR3aa: CASSPWDREESGEQYF
len: 14; d_gene: TRBD2; v_gene: TRBV19; j_gene: TRBJ2-5; CDR3nt: TGTGCCAGTACCGGCGGGGGGGCAGCAGAGACCCAGTACTTC; CDR3aa: CASTGGGAAETQYF
len: 16; d_gene: TRBD2; v_gene: TRBV7-3; j_gene: TRBJ2-1; CDR3nt: TGTGCCAGCAGCTTAGGGCGGGGGGCATCCTACAATGAGCAGTTCTTC; CDR3aa: CASSLGRGASYNEQFF
len: 15; d_gene: TRBD1; v_gene: TRBV9; j_gene: TRBJ1-1; CDR3nt: TGTGCCAGCAGCGTCGCGGACAGGGCGGGCACTGAAGCTTTCTTT; CDR3aa: CASSVADRAGTEAFF
len: 13; d_gene: NA; v_gene: TRBV29-1; j_gene: TRBJ1-1; CDR3nt: TGCAGCGTTGAGGGGCAGGCTAACACTGAAGCTTTCTTT; CDR3aa: CSVEGQANTEAFF